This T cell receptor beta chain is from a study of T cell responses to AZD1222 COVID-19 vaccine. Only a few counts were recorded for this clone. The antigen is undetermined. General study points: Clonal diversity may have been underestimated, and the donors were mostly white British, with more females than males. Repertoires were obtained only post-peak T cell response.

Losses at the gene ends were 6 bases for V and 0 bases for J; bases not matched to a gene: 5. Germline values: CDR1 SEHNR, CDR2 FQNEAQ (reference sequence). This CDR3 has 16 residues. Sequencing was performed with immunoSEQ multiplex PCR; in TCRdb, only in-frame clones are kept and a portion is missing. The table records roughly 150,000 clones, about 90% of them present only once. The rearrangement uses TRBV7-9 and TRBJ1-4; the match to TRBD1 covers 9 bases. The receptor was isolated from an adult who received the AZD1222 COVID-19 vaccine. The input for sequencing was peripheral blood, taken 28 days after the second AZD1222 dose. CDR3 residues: CASRRTGAATNEKLFF. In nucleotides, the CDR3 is TGTGCCAGCAGGCGGACAGGGGCCGCAACTAATGAAAAACTGTTTTTT.